This passage covers 20 T cell receptor beta chains from one sample sequenced in a study of post-analysis software for immune sequencing data. Study-level results: Roughly 5 TRBV segments were significantly more frequent in patients than in controls. TRBV5-6, TRBV5-1 and TRBV20-1 were among these segments.

Antigens of these TCRs are unknown. Incorporated into the TCR beta cDNA libraries were unique molecular identifiers, which served to reduce PCR and sequencing biases. MiXCR, run by TCRdb on the PCR reads, gives a single entry per CDR3 protein. The sample has 500,000 to 600,000 distinct CDR3 sequences, about 40% seen once. Sequencing was carried out using blood. Receptors were obtained from a girl between 10 and 17 years old with multiple sclerosis.

The J gene is TRBJ1-1, the V gene TRBV29-1; D is undetermined. The V end lost 5 bases, the J end lost 0 bases, and 13 bases lay between the germline ends. The length of the CDR3 is 14 residues. CDR1 is SQVTM and CDR2 is ANQGSEA in the germline V gene. This CDR3 reads CSVSRTKMNTEAFF. In nucleotides, the CDR3 is TGCAGCGTTTCTAGAACCAAAATGAACACTGAAGCTTTCTTT.

In this sample, this clonotype turned up once. The junction departs from germline at one end; a sequencing error may be responsible. The V gene is TRBV12-3 or TRBV12-4, the J gene TRBJ2-3; 9 bases map to TRBD2. The CDR3 totals 14 residues. The CDR3 DNA reads as TGTGCCAGCAGCTCTAGCGGGATTACAGATATGCAGTATTTT. Residues: CASSSSGITDMQYF.

This sequence joins TRBV7-9 and TRBJ2-1, with 10 bases aligning to TRBD2. The J segment lost 5 bases and the V segment lost 5 bases, leaving 9 bases of the junction unmatched. The CDR3 has 16 residues. The germline gives CDR1 SEHNR, CDR2 FQNEAQ (reference sequence). The CDR3 region is CASSLSSGSFHNEQFF. In nucleotides, the CDR3 is TGTGCCAGCAGCCTTTCTAGCGGGAGCTTCCACAATGAGCAGTTCTTC. Full variable domain (missing parts from reference TRBV7-9 and TRBJ2-1): DTGVSQNPRHKITKRGQNVTFRCDPISEHNRLYWYRQTLGQGPEFLTYFQNEAQLEKSRLLSDRFSAERPKGSFSTLEIQRTEQGDSAMYLCASSLSSGSFHNEQFFGPGTRLTVL.

The chain joins TRBV14 to TRBJ2-6; weak D call: TRBD1 (6 bases). Germline CDR1 is SGHDN and CDR2 is FVKESK. V lost 4 bases to trimming and J lost 4 bases, with 17 bases between them. This CDR3 is 17 amino acids long. The CDR3 region has the DNA TGTGCCAGCAGCCGAGACCTAACAGGGTTCGGGGCCAACGTCCTGACTTTC. Protein: CASSRDLTGFGANVLTF.

This clonotype was seen a handful of times. The J gene is TRBJ2-5, the V gene TRBV12-3 or TRBV12-4, with 7 bases matching TRBD2. Trimming took 8 bases from V and 2 from J; bases not matched to a gene: 11. The CDR3 length is 15 residues. CDR3 coding DNA: TGTGCCAGCGCCTTTGTGCCTAGCGGACAAGAGACCCAGTACTTC. This gives the protein CASAFVPSGQETQYF.

The CDR3 protein is CASGLAGGSDEQFF. The CDR3 DNA reads as TGCGCCAGCGGGCTAGCGGGGGGGTCAGATGAGCAGTTCTTC. V gene TRBV5-1 combines with J gene TRBJ2-1, with TRBD2 identical over 12 bases. V lost 7 bases, J lost 8 bases, and 7 bases stayed unmatched. CDR3 length: 14 amino acids. In germline, CDR1 is SGHRS, CDR2 YFSETQ.

The chain recombines TRBV7-6 with TRBJ2-1, with D possibly matching TRBD2 (5 bases). Trimming removed 1 base at V and 7 bases at J, with 11 bases between. The CDR3 runs 14 residues. The germline V gene has CDR1 SGHVS and CDR2 FNYEAQ. CDR3 nucleotides: TGTGCCAGCAGCTTAGGACGGACTTTAAATGAGCAGTTCTTC. This encodes CASSLGRTLNEQFF.

This clonotype was counted between two and nine times. The chain recombines TRBV5-1 with TRBJ2-1, with D unresolved. This CDR3 is built from 13 residues. The germline V gene encodes CDR1 SGHRS and CDR2 YFSETQ. V lost 6 bases, J lost 4 bases, and 11 bases lay in between. The CDR3 nucleotides read TGCGCCAGCACCCAGACTGGATACAATGAGCAGTTCTTC. Amino acid sequence: CASTQTGYNEQFF.

This clonotype has more than one count but fewer than ten. This rearrangement joins TRBV10-3 to TRBJ2-1; 11 positions match TRBD2. The germline V gene encodes CDR1 ENHRY and CDR2 SYGVKD. CDR3 length: 16 residues. Losses at the gene ends were 4 bases for V and 4 bases for J; bases not matched to a gene: 6. The CDR3 nucleotides are TGTGCCATCAGTGCGGATAGCGGGGGGGCTTACAATGAGCAGTTCTTC. Protein product: CAISADSGGAYNEQFF.

The chain recombines TRBV2 with TRBJ2-1, with 13 nucleotides matching TRBD2. Germline V gene lookup returns CDR1 SNHLY and CDR2 FYNNEI. V gave up 6 bases and J gave up 6 bases; unmatched junction bases: 5. The CDR3 loop spans 15 amino acids. Written as DNA, the CDR3 is TGTGCCAGCAGGGGGGGACTAGCGGGGCCCAATGAGCAGTTCTTC. This encodes CASRGGLAGPNEQFF.

This clonotype was counted between two and nine times. The chain employs TRBV6-5 and TRBJ1-4, with a weak D call TRBD1 (5 bases). The CDR3 runs to 15 residues. Germline loops: CDR1 MNHEY, CDR2 SVGAGI. Trimming cost V 0 bases and J 8 bases, with 13 bases left between them. CDR3 sequence: CASSYSRGDGEKLFF. CDR3 coding DNA: TGTGCCAGCAGTTACTCGCGGGGCGATGGGGAAAAACTGTTTTTT.

There are a few counts of this clonotype. This chain connects TRBV5-1 to TRBJ2-5; tentative D call: TRBD1 (7 bases). Germline assignment: CDR1 SGHRS and CDR2 YFSETQ. This CDR3 has 15 amino acids. Deletions cut 2 bases from V and 4 bases from J, with 15 bases between. The CDR3 DNA is TGCGCCAGCAGCTTCCTACCCCAGGGGGGAGAGACCCAGTACTTC. This encodes CASSFLPQGGETQYF.

The genes are TRBV3-1 and TRBJ1-1; 7 nucleotides agree with TRBD1. Germline CDR1 is LGHDT and CDR2 is YNNKEL (reference sequence). The ends lost 3 bases at V and 1 base at J; junction bases unmatched: 5. This CDR3 spans 15 amino acids. The CDR3 region has the DNA TGTGCCAGCAGCCATATTGCAGGGGGGAACACTGAAGCTTTCTTT. It codes for CASSHIAGGNTEAFF.

The chain recombines TRBV7-6 with TRBJ2-5; 8 positions agree with TRBD2. Germline CDR1 SGHVS, CDR2 FNYEAQ. This CDR3 spans 15 amino acids. The junction had 5 bases not matched to a gene; V was cut back by 0 bases and J by 5 bases. CDR3 residues: CASSLAAGAPETQYF. CDR3 sequence (DNA): TGTGCCAGCAGCTTAGCAGCGGGGGCCCCGGAGACCCAGTACTTC.

This clonotype showed up just a few times. The V gene is TRBV3-1, the J gene TRBJ1-2; D perhaps matches TRBD1 (6 bases). Germline loops: CDR1 LGHDT, CDR2 YNNKEL (reference sequence). This CDR3 region has 15 residues. Between the trimmed V and J ends, which lost 4 bases and 2 bases, there was a span of 14 bases. The CDR3 region has the DNA TGTGCCAGCAGCCTTGGACAGCCCGGGAACTATGGCTACACCTTC. Protein sequence: CASSLGQPGNYGYTF.

The J gene is TRBJ2-7, the V gene TRBV12-3 or TRBV12-4, with 9 bases identical to TRBD1. This CDR3 is 16 amino acids long. V shed 2 bases, J shed 3 bases, and the junction held 8 bases outside the gene matches. This CDR3 is CASSLWPSGQGYEQYF. The CDR3 DNA follows: TGTGCCAGCAGTTTATGGCCCTCGGGACAGGGCTACGAGCAGTACTTC.

The chain couples TRBV5-8 to TRBJ1-2; TRBD1 aligns across 9 bases. Losses at the gene ends were 0 bases for V and 4 bases for J; bases not matched to a gene: 1. The CDR3 length is 14 residues. CDR1 is SGHTS and CDR2 is YDEGEE in the germline V gene. CDR3 in amino acids: CASSLVTGGYGYTF. CDR3 nucleotide sequence: TGTGCCAGCAGCTTGGTGACAGGGGGCTATGGCTACACCTTC.

This rearrangement joins TRBV20-1 to TRBJ2-4; D unresolved. Near its end, the DNA agrees better with TRBJ2-7, so the J call may be wrong. The CDR3 covers 12 residues. The germline V gene encodes CDR1 DFQATT and CDR2 SNEGSKA (reference sequence). The CDR3 here is CSARDLNNEQYF. The CDR3 nucleotides read TGCAGTGCTAGAGATCTTAATAACGAGCAGTACTTC.

The rearrangement uses TRBV7-2 and TRBJ2-1; D is uncertain. V was clipped by 2 bases and J by 9 bases, with 8 bases between them. Germline V gene lookup returns CDR1 SGHTA and CDR2 FQGNSA. There are 12 residues in the CDR3. In DNA form, the CDR3 reads TGTGCCAGCAGCTTAATTTTGATTGAGCAGTTCTTC. Residues: CASSLILIEQFF. Full variable domain (rest looked up from reference TRBV7-2 and TRBJ2-1): GAGVSQSPSNKVTEKGKDVELRCDPISGHTALYWYRQSLGQGLEFLIYFQGNSAPDKSGLPSDRFSAERTGGSVSTLTIQRTQQEDSAVYLCASSLILIEQFFGPGTRLTVL.

This clonotype was picked up a small number of times. The V and J genes are TRBV29-1 and TRBJ2-7; maybe TRBD1 (6 bases). The germline gives CDR1 SQVTM, CDR2 ANQGSEA. This CDR3 has 12 residues. V gave up 5 bases and J gave up 6 bases, with 14 bases separating them. The CDR3 coding sequence is TGCAGCGTTCTAGGCCAGGGGTTCGAGCAGTACTTC. Its translation is CSVLGQGFEQYF.